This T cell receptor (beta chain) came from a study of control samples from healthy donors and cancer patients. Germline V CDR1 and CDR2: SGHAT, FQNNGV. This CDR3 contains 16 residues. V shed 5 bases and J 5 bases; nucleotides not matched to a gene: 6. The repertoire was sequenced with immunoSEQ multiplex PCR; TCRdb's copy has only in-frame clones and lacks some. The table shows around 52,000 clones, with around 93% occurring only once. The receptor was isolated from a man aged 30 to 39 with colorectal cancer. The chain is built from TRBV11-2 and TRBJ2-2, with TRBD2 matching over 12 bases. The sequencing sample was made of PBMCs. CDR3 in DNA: TGTGCCAGCAGCGCCGGACTAGCGGGGAGAACCGGGGAGCTGTTTTTT. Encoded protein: CASSAGLAGRTGELFF.